These T cell receptor beta chains were read from a single sample in a study of T cell responses to AZD1222 COVID-19 vaccine. Sequenced by immunoSEQ multiplex PCR; TCRdb stores in-frame clones only, minus some. The table records some 150,000 clones, 85% to 90% of them present only once. The sequences come from peripheral blood, collected 28 days after the second AZD1222 dose. These receptors originate from an adult who received the AZD1222 COVID-19 vaccine. Each CDR3 is given with its conserved first and last residue. The listing skips clone size in some rows; elsewhere it reads once, few, many or a size class.

cdr3_length	clone_size	j_call	v_call	cdr3_aa
17	-	TRBJ2-1	TRBV14	CASSKQISGGADNEQFF
15	-	TRBJ1-2	TRBV28	CASSTETGSIYGYTF
12	-	TRBJ2-5	TRBV5-4	CASSFSRETQYF
13	-	TRBJ2-1	TRBV10-3	CAISFQPGNEQFF
14	-	TRBJ2-7	TRBV30	CAWTLGQSSYEQYF
15	-	TRBJ2-1	TRBV5-6	CASSVLGSSYNEQFF
21	-	TRBJ2-7	TRBV2	CASSDPLGGGSRRGLPYEQYF
14	few	TRBJ1-6	TRBV28	CASSSRRYNSPLHF
15	-	TRBJ1-1	TRBV7-2	CASSLVGGRITEAFF
14	-	TRBJ2-2	TRBV6-2/TRBV6-3	CASSYGLAPGELFF
14	few	TRBJ1-2	TRBV30	CAWSVQDGNYGYTF
14	-	TRBJ1-1	TRBV10-3	CAIGGESRAREAFF
13	few	TRBJ2-7	TRBV2	CASKSLAGNEQYF
15	-	TRBJ2-1	TRBV5-6	CASSFGGSSYNEQFF
11	-	TRBJ2-1	TRBV25-1	CASGSLGEQFF
18	-	TRBJ2-3	TRBV7-4	CASRLRDEDGREVDTQYF
17	-	TRBJ1-1	TRBV30	CAWARGDRVSVNTEAFF
15	-	TRBJ2-5	TRBV5-4	CASSFRTGAPETQYF
12	once	TRBJ1-5	TRBV30	CAWGPWNQPQHF
13	-	TRBJ2-4	TRBV7-2	CASSLLGKNIQYF
14	-	TRBJ2-1	TRBV15	CATSRWGRNNEQFF
12	-	TRBJ2-2	TRBV6-5	CARGEVSGELFF
15	few	TRBJ1-3	TRBV28	CASSLHAGSGNTIYF
13	-	TRBJ1-6	TRBV5-8	CASSSTGDSPLHF
15	-	TRBJ1-3	TRBV13	CASSPGTVSGNTIYF
16	-	TRBJ1-3	TRBV15	CATSRDPGSFGNTIYF
15	-	TRBJ2-7	TRBV6-6	CASSYVSANSYEQYF
16	-	TRBJ2-7	TRBV6-2/TRBV6-3	CASSYDDPFTSYEQYF
14	-	TRBJ2-7	TRBV5-1	CASTPLGFSYEQYF
11	-	TRBJ2-3	TRBV6-5	CASRQTDTQYF
15	-	TRBJ1-6	TRBV27	CASSPRGSHNSPLHF
13	-	TRBJ2-1	TRBV28	CASSLYPSRGGFF
17	-	TRBJ2-7	TRBV29-1	CSVVAGQGAGRSYEQYF
18	-	TRBJ2-1	TRBV24-1	CATSDRRIGTGVNDEQFF
15	-	TRBJ2-6	TRBV5-1	CASSQTGAGANVLTF
17	-	TRBJ1-6	TRBV23-1	CASSQWGGASYNSPLHF